This TCR beta chain emerged from a study of blood T cell repertoires in COVID-19. About the study: Samples came from the United States, Italy and Spain, spanning acute and convalescent COVID-19. Sources were T cells, B-cell-depleted T cells, or PBMCs; the material itself was cDNA or gDNA.

In the study's own analysis: It was from reference gene primer amplification that nucleated cell counts were estimated. Some clones are missing from TCRdb's copy, which holds only in-frame ones; the method was immunoSEQ multiplex PCR. V, J and clone size are those of that table, while D and trimming were read from the DNA. The sample contains approximately 90,000 clones, approximately 84% of which appear only once. V gave up 0 bases and J gave up 5 bases, with 17 bases separating them. The CDR3 has 16 amino acids. Germline CDR1 SGHRS, CDR2 YFSETQ. The J gene is TRBJ1-1, the V gene TRBV5-1, with D tentatively TRBD1 (5 bases). Input material: peripheral blood. The TCR was taken from an elderly man with active or convalescent COVID-19. The chain's CDR3 is CASSLEPLQGGTEAFF. The CDR3 DNA reads TGCGCCAGCAGCTTGGAACCTCTGCAGGGTGGGACTGAAGCTTTCTTT. The complete variable domain, with remaining parts taken from reference TRBV5-1 and TRBJ1-1, reads KAGVTQTPRYLIKTRGQQVTLSCSPISGHRSVSWYQQTPGQGLQFLFEYFSETQRNKGNFPGRFSGRQFSNSRSEMNVSTLELGDSALYLCASSLEPLQGGTEAFFGQGTRLTVV.